The next 11 T cell receptor beta chains were all read from a single sample in a study of molecular identifiers for immune sequencing clone quantification. One entry per CDR3 protein results from TCRdb running MiXCR on the PCR reads. The sample contains a few hundred thousand distinct CDR3 sequences, about 21% of which appear only once. Input material: naive CD8+ T cells from blood, with Jurkat cell RNA spiked in. Subset meaning: FACS-sorted CD8+CD4-CCR7+CD45RA+ naive T cells. These receptors were taken from a human donor in good health. Some libraries in this study had Jurkat cell RNA spiked in.

This clonotype has just a few counts. CDR3 sequence: CASSLGVNQYRNTEAFF. Here the CDR3 DNA reads TGTGCCAGCAGCTTAGGGGTCAACCAATACCGTAACACTGAAGCTTTCTTT. The rearrangement links TRBV11-2 to TRBJ1-1, with D unclear. Germline V CDR1 and CDR2: SGHAT, FQNNGV. Trimming removed 1 base from V and 2 bases from J, with 17 bases in between. The CDR3 covers 17 residues.

Worth noting for this clonotype: Possible read error: a much larger clone is one base away. The chain recombines TRBV28 with TRBJ2-3, with 11 bases aligning to TRBD2. Germline CDR1 reads MDHEN; CDR2 reads SYDVKM. CDR3 length equals 17 residues. V lost 4 bases to trimming and J lost 4 bases; unmatched junction nucleotides: 10. The CDR3 bases are TGTGCCAGCAGTTCCCCCCGGCTTAGCGGGAGGGCAGATACGCAGTATTTT. As protein: CASSSPRLSGRADTQYF.

In its sample, this clonotype was seen a few times. V gene TRBV4-3 combines with J gene TRBJ2-5; D ambiguous. Looked up from germline, CDR1 is LGHNA and CDR2 is YSLEER. The CDR3 is made up of 15 amino acids. With 0 bases removed from V and 1 base from J, the gap between germline ends came to 9 bases. The CDR3 is CASSQDFGPQETQYF. The CDR3 nucleotides are TGCGCCAGCAGCCAAGATTTCGGGCCCCAAGAGACCCAGTACTTC.

On this clonotype: A much larger clone is a single base away; this may be a read error. The chain links TRBV3-1 to TRBJ2-7, with no clear D. V lost 0 bases and J 5 bases, leaving 11 bases between the germline ends. Germline CDR1 LGHDT, CDR2 YNNKEL (reference sequence). This CDR3 region has 14 residues. The CDR3 region is CASSQDPVSHEQYF. In DNA, the CDR3 is TGTGCCAGCAGCCAAGATCCGGTGTCGCACGAGCAGTACTTC.

This clonotype was seen more than once but under ten times. The chain employs TRBV28 and TRBJ2-3; TRBD2 agrees at 10 bases. This CDR3 region has 17 residues. Trimming removed 5 bases from V and 1 base from J; junction bases left unmatched: 9. The V gene's germline CDR1 is MDHEN and CDR2 SYDVKM. The CDR3 spells CASSPHYTSGGTDTQYF. The CDR3 region has the DNA TGTGCCAGCAGTCCACATTACACTAGCGGGGGCACAGATACGCAGTATTTT.

This clonotype was seen a few times. The chain couples TRBV6-2 or TRBV6-3 to TRBJ2-1, with a weak D call TRBD2 (5 bases). CDR1 MNHEY and CDR2 SVGEGT come from the germline V gene. The V end lost 1 base, the J end lost 14 bases, and 15 bases lay between the germline ends. CDR3 length equals 13 residues. The CDR3 DNA follows: TGTGCCAGCAGTTACTTAACTAGTCCTCCAGAGTTCTTC. It codes for CASSYLTSPPEFF.

This clonotype was seen at least ten times. The chain combines TRBV6-5 with TRBJ1-1; TRBD1 agrees at 10 bases. After removal of 0 bases from V and 6 bases from J, the junction contained 1 base not matched to a gene. The CDR3 sequence is 14 residues long. CDR1 and CDR2 from the germline V gene are MNHEY and SVGAGI. CDR3 region: CASSYSGTGAEAFF. For the CDR3, the DNA is TGTGCCAGCAGTTACTCGGGGACAGGGGCTGAAGCTTTCTTT.

This clonotype appeared many times. The chain joins TRBV12-3 or TRBV12-4 to TRBJ2-2; 7 nucleotides align to TRBD2. J lost 0 bases, V lost 4 bases, and 5 bases had no gene match. The length of the CDR3 is 16 residues. The DNA for the CDR3 is TGTGCCAGCAGTTCGCTAGCGGCTACGAACACCGGGGAGCTGTTTTTT. Encoded protein: CASSSLAATNTGELFF.

The chain links TRBV10-3 to TRBJ1-2; D remains ambiguous. The CDR3 consists of 15 residues. The V end lost 3 bases, the J end lost 3 bases, and 14 bases lay between the germline ends. Germline-derived CDR1 and CDR2 are ENHRY and SYGVKD. The DNA of the CDR3 is TGTGCCATCAGTGATACGCAGACTACCTACTATGGCTACACCTTC. It translates to CAISDTQTTYYGYTF.

This clonotype was seen at least ten times. The rearrangement uses TRBV9 and TRBJ2-3, with 12 bases identical to TRBD2. The ends lost 6 bases at V and 0 bases at J; junction bases unmatched: 8. CDR1 SGDLS and CDR2 YYNGEE come from the germline V gene. The CDR3 sequence is 17 residues long. The CDR3 region has the DNA TGTGCCAGCACCCCTAGCGGGGGGGGGCCTAGCACAGATACGCAGTATTTT. As protein: CASTPSGGGPSTDTQYF.

For this clonotype: A read error may be the cause here, since a much bigger clone is one base away. The rearrangement uses TRBV21-1 and TRBJ2-7. TRBV21-1 is a pseudogene locus. The CDR3 loop spans 13 amino acids. The CDR3 bases are TGTGCCAGCAACGTCGGGGTCACCTGCGAGCAGTACTTC. Amino acid sequence: CASNVGVTCEQYF.